One and the same sample provided the 14 T cell receptor beta chains below, sequenced in a study of early T cells in non-severe SARS-CoV-2 infection. From the 5' RACE reads, TCRdb called clonotypes with MiXCR, one entry per CDR3 protein. The sample shows more than 85,000 distinct CDR3 sequences, about 12% of them seen only once. The specimen sequenced was whole blood. All receptors derive from an adult who was a healthcare worker with PCR-confirmed SARS-CoV-2 infection or an uninfected control (not recorded which).

The genes are TRBV7-9 and TRBJ2-7; 7 bases map to TRBD2. The CDR3 covers 15 residues. J gave up 3 bases and V 5 bases, and 10 bases lay outside the gene matches. Germline CDR1 is SEHNR and CDR2 is FQNEAQ (reference sequence). CDR3: CASSPGGIGVYEQYF. DNA of the CDR3: TGTGCCAGCAGCCCGGGGGGAATAGGAGTCTACGAGCAGTACTTC.

The V and J genes are TRBV12-3 or TRBV12-4 and TRBJ2-1; 14 positions match TRBD2. With V trimmed by 8 bases and J by 8 bases, 2 bases remained unmatched. The CDR3 runs to 13 residues. The CDR3 sequence: CASRLAGGHEQFF. The CDR3 DNA reads as TGTGCCAGCCGACTAGCGGGAGGGCATGAGCAGTTCTTC.

This clonotype has more than one count but fewer than ten. This chain uses TRBV6-5 with TRBJ2-1; TRBD1 agrees at 8 bases. The CDR3 extends over 16 amino acids. The germline gives CDR1 MNHEY, CDR2 SVGAGI. The V gene end was trimmed by 7 bases and the J gene end by 0 bases; junction bases not matched to a gene: 8. CDR3 residues: CASMTGVFSSYNEQFF. The CDR3 region has the DNA TGTGCCAGCATGACAGGGGTCTTTAGCTCCTACAATGAGCAGTTCTTC.

The CDR3 region is CASSAQGLGDEKLFF. The DNA of the CDR3 is TGTGCCAGCAGCGCCCAGGGTTTGGGGGATGAAAAACTGTTTTTT. The chain joins TRBV7-9 to TRBJ1-4, with D possibly TRBD1 on 5 matching bases. The CDR3 consists of 15 residues. Trimming left V 5 bases short and J 6 bases short, with 16 bases between. Germline V gives CDR1 SEHNR, CDR2 FQNEAQ (reference sequence). The full variable domain, rest sourced from reference TRBV7-9 and TRBJ1-4, is DTGVSQNPRHKITKRGQNVTFRCDPISEHNRLYWYRQTLGQGPEFLTYFQNEAQLEKSRLLSDRFSAERPKGSFSTLEIQRTEQGDSAMYLCASSAQGLGDEKLFFGSGTQLSVL.

This clonotype was picked up many times. V gene TRBV7-3 combines with J gene TRBJ2-4; the D gene could be TRBD1 or TRBD2 (6 bases each). Looked up from germline, CDR1 is SGHTA and CDR2 is FQGTGA. The V gene lost 5 bases and the J gene lost 8 bases, with 19 bases spanning the gap. The CDR3 totals 15 residues. The CDR3 is CASSPTGAARDIQYF. As DNA, the CDR3 is TGTGCCAGCAGCCCGACGGGGGCCGCAAGGGACATTCAGTACTTC. Full variable domain (remainder filled in from reference TRBV7-3 and TRBJ2-4): GAGVSQTPSNKVTEKGKYVELRCDPISGHTALYWYRQSLGQGPEFLIYFQGTGAADDSGLPNDRFFAVRPEGSVSTLKIQRTERGDSAVYLCASSPTGAARDIQYFGAGTRLSVL.

This clonotype was counted at least ten times. The chain joins TRBV29-1 to TRBJ2-1; no clear D. V dropped 5 bases and J dropped 8 bases, with 7 bases sitting between them. The CDR3 spans 10 residues. The germline gives CDR1 SQVTM, CDR2 ANQGSEA. The CDR3 here is CSVYGYEQFF. The CDR3 DNA is TGCAGCGTTTATGGCTATGAGCAGTTCTTC.

In its sample, this clonotype was seen many times. The chain links TRBV3-1 to TRBJ2-7; D remains unclear. Germline values: CDR1 LGHDT, CDR2 YNNKEL (reference sequence). The ends were cut back, 2 bases at V and 5 bases at J, with 13 bases in the middle. The length of the CDR3 is 14 residues. DNA for the CDR3: TGTGCCAGCAGCCAATTACCGCGTTTCCACGAGCAGTACTTC. It specifies CASSQLPRFHEQYF.

This chain links TRBV7-3 with TRBJ2-5; 12 positions agree with TRBD2. Trimming removed 5 bases from V and 2 bases from J; junction bases left unmatched: 6. The CDR3 has 16 amino acids. The germline V gene has CDR1 SGHTA and CDR2 FQGTGA. CDR3: CASSPFGLAGQETQYF. The CDR3, as DNA: TGTGCCAGCAGCCCCTTTGGACTAGCGGGACAAGAGACCCAGTACTTC. The full variable domain, its missing parts supplied by reference TRBV7-3 and TRBJ2-5, is GAGVSQTPSNKVTEKGKYVELRCDPISGHTALYWYRQSLGQGPEFLIYFQGTGAADDSGLPNDRFFAVRPEGSVSTLKIQRTERGDSAVYLCASSPFGLAGQETQYFGPGTRLLVL.

Ten or more counts support this clonotype. This chain uses TRBV11-2 with TRBJ2-5; D perhaps matches TRBD1 (5 bases). Trimming removed 3 bases from V and 4 bases from J, with 9 bases in between. There are 13 residues in the CDR3. Per germline, CDR1 SGHAT and CDR2 FQNNGV. The CDR3 nucleotides are TGTGCCAGCAGCTTCACAGGAGCAGAGACCCAGTACTTC. It encodes CASSFTGAETQYF.

This clonotype was recorded a few times. The chain recombines TRBV11-2 with TRBJ2-1; 7 positions match TRBD2. The CDR3 is 15 residues long. V lost 3 bases and J lost 6; bases outside the gene matches: 8. Germline V CDR1 and CDR2: SGHAT, FQNNGV. The CDR3 sequence is CASSFPGSGGNEQFF. DNA for the CDR3: TGTGCCAGCAGCTTCCCCGGGTCGGGAGGCAATGAGCAGTTCTTC. The full variable domain, rest sourced from reference TRBV11-2 and TRBJ2-1, is EAGVAQSPRYKIIEKRQSVAFWCNPISGHATLYWYQQILGQGPKLLIQFQNNGVVDDSQLPKDRFSAERLKGVDSTLKIQPAKLEDSAVYLCASSFPGSGGNEQFFGPGTRLTVL.

This clonotype has at least ten counts. This chain links TRBV6-5 with TRBJ1-2; a possible D gene is TRBD1 (5 bases). Germline-derived CDR1 and CDR2 are MNHEY and SVGAGI. This CDR3 spans 14 amino acids. V was shortened by 0 bases and J by 1 base, with 6 bases between the two germline ends. The CDR3 DNA reads as TGTGCCAGCAGTTACTCGCAGGGTAACTATGGCTACACCTTC. This codes for CASSYSQGNYGYTF.

The chain combines TRBV3-1 with TRBJ2-7; TRBD2 matches 12 bases. Germline CDR1 is LGHDT and CDR2 is YNNKEL (reference sequence). The CDR3 length is 14 residues. V shed 4 bases, J shed 6 bases, and the junction held 4 bases outside the gene matches. CDR3 sequence: CASSRLAGASEQYF. The CDR3 DNA sequence: TGTGCCAGCAGCCGACTAGCGGGAGCCAGCGAGCAGTACTTC.

The chain recombines TRBV18 with TRBJ1-1, with D hard to call. V was trimmed by 1 base and J by 9 bases, leaving 15 bases between them. Germline V gene data show CDR1 as KGHSH and CDR2 as LQKENI. The CDR3 loop spans 14 amino acids. The CDR3 spells CASSPQRALDKAFF. The CDR3 DNA is TGTGCCAGCTCACCACAACGCGCCCTTGATAAAGCTTTCTTT.

Only a few counts were recorded for this clonotype. This chain uses TRBV20-1 with TRBJ1-4; no firm D call. V lost 3 bases and J 5 bases, leaving 10 bases between the germline ends. Germline values: CDR1 DFQATT, CDR2 SNEGSKA (reference sequence). This CDR3 contains 13 residues. CDR3 in amino acids: CSASDQLNEKLFF. The CDR3 coding sequence is TGCAGTGCTAGCGATCAACTAAATGAAAAACTGTTTTTT.